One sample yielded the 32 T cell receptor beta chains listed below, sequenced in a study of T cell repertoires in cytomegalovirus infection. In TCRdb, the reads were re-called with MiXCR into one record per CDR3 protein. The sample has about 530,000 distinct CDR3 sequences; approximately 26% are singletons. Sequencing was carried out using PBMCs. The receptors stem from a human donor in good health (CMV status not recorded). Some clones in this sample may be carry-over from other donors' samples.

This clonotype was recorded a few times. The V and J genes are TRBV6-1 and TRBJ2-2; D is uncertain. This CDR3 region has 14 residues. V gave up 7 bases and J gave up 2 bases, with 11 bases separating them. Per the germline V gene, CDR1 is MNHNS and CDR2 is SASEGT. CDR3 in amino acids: CASNRAVNTGELFF. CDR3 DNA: TGTGCCAGCAATAGGGCGGTAAACACCGGGGAGCTGTTTTTT.

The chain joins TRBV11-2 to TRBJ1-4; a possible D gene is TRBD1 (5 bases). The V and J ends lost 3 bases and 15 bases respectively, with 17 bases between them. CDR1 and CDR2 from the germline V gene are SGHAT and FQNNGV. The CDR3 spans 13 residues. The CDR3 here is CASSFRQGLTVFF. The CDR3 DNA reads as TGTGCCAGCAGCTTCCGCCAGGGCCTGACAGTGTTTTTT.

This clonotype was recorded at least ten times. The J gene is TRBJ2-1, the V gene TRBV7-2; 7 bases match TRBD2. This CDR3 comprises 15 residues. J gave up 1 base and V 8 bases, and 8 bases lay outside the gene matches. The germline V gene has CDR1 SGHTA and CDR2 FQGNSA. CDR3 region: CASLRERGSYNEQFF. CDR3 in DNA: TGTGCCAGCCTTAGGGAGCGGGGATCCTACAATGAGCAGTTCTTC.

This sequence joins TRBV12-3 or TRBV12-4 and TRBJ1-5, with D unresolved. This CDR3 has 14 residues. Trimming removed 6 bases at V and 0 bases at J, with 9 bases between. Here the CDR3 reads CASRATFSNQPQHF. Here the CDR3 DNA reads TGTGCCAGCAGGGCGACATTTAGCAATCAGCCCCAGCATTTT.

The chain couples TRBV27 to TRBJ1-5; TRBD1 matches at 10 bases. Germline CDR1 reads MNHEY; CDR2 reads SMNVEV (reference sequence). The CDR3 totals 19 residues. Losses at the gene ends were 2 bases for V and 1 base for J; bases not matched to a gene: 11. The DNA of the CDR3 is TGTGCCAGCAGTTTAACCGGGACAGGGGTTGGTATCAGCAATCAGCCCCAGCATTTT. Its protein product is CASSLTGTGVGISNQPQHF.

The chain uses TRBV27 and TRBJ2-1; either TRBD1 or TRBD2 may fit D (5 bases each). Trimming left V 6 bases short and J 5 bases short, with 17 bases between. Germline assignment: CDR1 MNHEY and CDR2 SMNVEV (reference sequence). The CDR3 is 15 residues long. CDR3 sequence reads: CASRQTGRPNNEQFF. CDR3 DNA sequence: TGTGCCAGCAGACAGACGGGACGACCGAACAATGAGCAGTTCTTC.

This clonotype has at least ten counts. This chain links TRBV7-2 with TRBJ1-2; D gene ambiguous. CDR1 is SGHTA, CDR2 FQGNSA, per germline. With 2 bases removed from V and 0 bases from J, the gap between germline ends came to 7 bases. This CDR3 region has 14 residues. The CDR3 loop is CASSLRTSNYGYTF. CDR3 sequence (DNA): TGTGCCAGCAGCTTACGGACTTCTAACTATGGCTACACCTTC.

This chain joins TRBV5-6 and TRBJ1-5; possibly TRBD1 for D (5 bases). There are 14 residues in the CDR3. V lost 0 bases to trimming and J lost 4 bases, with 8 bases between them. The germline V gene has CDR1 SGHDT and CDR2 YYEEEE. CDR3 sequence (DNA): TGTGCCAGCAGCTTGGCCTGGGGGAATCAGCCCCAGCATTTT. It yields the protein CASSLAWGNQPQHF.

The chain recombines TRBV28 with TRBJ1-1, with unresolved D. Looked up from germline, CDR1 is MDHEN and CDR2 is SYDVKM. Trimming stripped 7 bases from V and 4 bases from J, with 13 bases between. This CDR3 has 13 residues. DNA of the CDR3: TGTGCCAGCAATTGGGGAGGCAGCACTGAAGCTTTCTTT. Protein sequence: CASNWGGSTEAFF. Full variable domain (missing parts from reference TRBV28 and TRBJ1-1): DVKVTQSSRYLVKRTGEKVFLECVQDMDHENMFWYRQDPGLGLRLIYFSYDVKMKEKGDIPEGYSVSREKKERFSLILESASTNQTSMYLCASNWGGSTEAFFGQGTRLTVV.

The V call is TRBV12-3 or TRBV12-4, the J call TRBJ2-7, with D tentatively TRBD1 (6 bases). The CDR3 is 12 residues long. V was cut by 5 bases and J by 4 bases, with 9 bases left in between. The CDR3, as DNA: TGTGCCAGCAGTGTACAGGGTTACGAGCAGTACTTC. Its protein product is CASSVQGYEQYF.

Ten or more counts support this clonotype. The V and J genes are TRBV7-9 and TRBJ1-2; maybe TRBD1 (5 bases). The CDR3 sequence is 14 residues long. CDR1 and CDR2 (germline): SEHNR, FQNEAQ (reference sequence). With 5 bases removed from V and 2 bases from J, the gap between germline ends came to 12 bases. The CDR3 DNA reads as TGTGCCAGCAGCCCTCACCGGGGGAACTATGGCTACACCTTC. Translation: CASSPHRGNYGYTF.

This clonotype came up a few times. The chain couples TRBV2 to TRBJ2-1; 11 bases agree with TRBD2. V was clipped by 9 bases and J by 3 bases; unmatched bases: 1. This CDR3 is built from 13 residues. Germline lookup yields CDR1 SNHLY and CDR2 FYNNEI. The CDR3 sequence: CARTSGDYNEQFF. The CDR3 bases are TGTGCCAGGACTAGCGGGGACTACAATGAGCAGTTCTTC.

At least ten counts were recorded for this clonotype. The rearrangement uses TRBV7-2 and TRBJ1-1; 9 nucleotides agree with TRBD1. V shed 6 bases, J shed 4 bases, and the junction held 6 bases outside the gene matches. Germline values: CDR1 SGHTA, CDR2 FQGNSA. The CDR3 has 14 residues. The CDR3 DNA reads TGTGCCAGCAGGGCCGGGACAGGGAGCACTGAAGCTTTCTTT. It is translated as CASRAGTGSTEAFF.

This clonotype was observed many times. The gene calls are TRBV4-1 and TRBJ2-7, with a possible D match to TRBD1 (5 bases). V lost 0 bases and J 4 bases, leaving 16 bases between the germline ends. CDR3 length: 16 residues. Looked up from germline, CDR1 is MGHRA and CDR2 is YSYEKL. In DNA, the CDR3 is TGCGCCAGCAGCCAAGATCAGGGCAGCCCCCAGTACGAGCAGTACTTC. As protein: CASSQDQGSPQYEQYF.

The CDR3 nucleotides are TGTGCCAGCAGCGTTAAGCAGGCAGGGGAGCAGTACGTC. Its translation: CASSVKQAGEQYV. This chain connects TRBV12-3 or TRBV12-4 to TRBJ2-7, with TRBD1 as a possible D gene (5 bases). V lost 6 bases, J lost 7 bases, and 16 bases lay in between. The CDR3 extends over 13 amino acids.

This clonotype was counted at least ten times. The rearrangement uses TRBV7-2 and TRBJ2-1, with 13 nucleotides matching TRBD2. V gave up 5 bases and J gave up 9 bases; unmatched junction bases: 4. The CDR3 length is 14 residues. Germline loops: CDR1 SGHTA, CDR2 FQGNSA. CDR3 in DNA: TGTGCCAGCAGCCGGACTAGCGGGAGTGGTGAGCAGTTCTTC. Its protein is CASSRTSGSGEQFF. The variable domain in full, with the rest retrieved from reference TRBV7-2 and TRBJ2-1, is GAGVSQSPSNKVTEKGKDVELRCDPISGHTALYWYRQSLGQGLEFLIYFQGNSAPDKSGLPSDRFSAERTGGSVSTLTIQRTQQEDSAVYLCASSRTSGSGEQFFGPGTRLTVL.

CDR3 coding DNA: TGTGCCAGCAGCCCCGGGACTAGCGGATCAAAAGCCAAAAACATTCAGTACTTC. Its protein product is CASSPGTSGSKAKNIQYF. The chain recombines TRBV7-2 with TRBJ2-4; TRBD2 matches 11 bases. Per the germline V gene, CDR1 is SGHTA and CDR2 is FQGNSA. This CDR3 is 18 amino acids long. J lost 0 bases, V lost 5 bases, and 9 bases had no gene match.

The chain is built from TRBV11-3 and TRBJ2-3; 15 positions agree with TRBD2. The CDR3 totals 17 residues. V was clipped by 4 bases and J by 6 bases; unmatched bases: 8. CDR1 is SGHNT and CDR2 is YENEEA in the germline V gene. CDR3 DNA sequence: TGTGCCAGCAGCTACGCGGGACTAGCGGGAGGTGGGGATACGCAGTATTTT. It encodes CASSYAGLAGGGDTQYF.

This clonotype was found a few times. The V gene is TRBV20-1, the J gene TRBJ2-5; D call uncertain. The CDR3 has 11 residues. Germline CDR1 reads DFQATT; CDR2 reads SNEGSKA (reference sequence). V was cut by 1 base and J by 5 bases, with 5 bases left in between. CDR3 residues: CSARGIETQYF. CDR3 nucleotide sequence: TGCAGTGCTAGAGGGATTGAGACCCAGTACTTC.

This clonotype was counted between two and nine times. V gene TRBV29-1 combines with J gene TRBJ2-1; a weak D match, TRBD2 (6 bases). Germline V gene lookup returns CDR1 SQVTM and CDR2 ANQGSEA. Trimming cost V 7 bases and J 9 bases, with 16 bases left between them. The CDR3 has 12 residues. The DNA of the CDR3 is TGCAGCGCCCGGCTCGGCGGGGCTGAGCAGTTCTTC. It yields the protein CSARLGGAEQFF.

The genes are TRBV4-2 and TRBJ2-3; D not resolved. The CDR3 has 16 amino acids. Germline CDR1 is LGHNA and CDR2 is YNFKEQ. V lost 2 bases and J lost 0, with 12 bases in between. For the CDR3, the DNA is TGTGCCAGCAGCCAAACGACCAGATCAAGCACAGATACGCAGTATTTT. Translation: CASSQTTRSSTDTQYF.

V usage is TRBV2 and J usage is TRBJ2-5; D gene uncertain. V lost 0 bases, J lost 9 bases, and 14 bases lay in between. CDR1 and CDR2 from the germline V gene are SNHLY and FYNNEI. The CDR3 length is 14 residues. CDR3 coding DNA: TGTGCCAGCAGTGAAGCTAGGGCCGCTTGGGCCCAGTACTTC. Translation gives CASSEARAAWAQYF.

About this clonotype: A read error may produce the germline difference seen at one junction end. This chain's CDR3 is CASSLGQTYDYTF. The DNA of the CDR3 is TGTGCCAGCAGCTTAGGACAAACCTATGACTACACCTTC. This sequence joins TRBV7-2 and TRBJ1-2; D gene ambiguous. Looked up from germline, CDR1 is SGHTA and CDR2 is FQGNSA. This CDR3 spans 13 amino acids.

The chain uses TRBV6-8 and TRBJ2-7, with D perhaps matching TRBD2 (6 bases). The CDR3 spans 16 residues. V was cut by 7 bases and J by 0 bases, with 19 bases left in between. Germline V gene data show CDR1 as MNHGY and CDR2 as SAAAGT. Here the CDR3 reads CASTRGLAARSYEQYF. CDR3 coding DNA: TGTGCCAGCACCCGGGGGTTAGCGGCCCGCTCCTACGAGCAGTACTTC.

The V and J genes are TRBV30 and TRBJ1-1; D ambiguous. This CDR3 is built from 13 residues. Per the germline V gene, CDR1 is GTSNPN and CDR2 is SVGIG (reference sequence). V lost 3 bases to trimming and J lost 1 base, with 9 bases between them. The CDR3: CAWRIGRNTEAFF. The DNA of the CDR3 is TGTGCCTGGAGGATTGGACGGAACACTGAAGCTTTCTTT. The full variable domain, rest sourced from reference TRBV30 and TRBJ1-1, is SQTIHQWPATLVQPVGSPLSLECTVEGTSNPNLYWYRQAAGRGLQLLFYSVGIGQISSEVPQNLSASRPQDRQFILSSKKLLLSDSGFYLCAWRIGRNTEAFFGQGTRLTVV.

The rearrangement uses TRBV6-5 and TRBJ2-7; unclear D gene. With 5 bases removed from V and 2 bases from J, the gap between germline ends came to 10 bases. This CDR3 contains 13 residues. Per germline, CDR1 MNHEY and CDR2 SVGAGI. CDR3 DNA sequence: TGTGCCAGCAGTGGCTACGATCCCTACGAGCAGTACGTC. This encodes CASSGYDPYEQYV.

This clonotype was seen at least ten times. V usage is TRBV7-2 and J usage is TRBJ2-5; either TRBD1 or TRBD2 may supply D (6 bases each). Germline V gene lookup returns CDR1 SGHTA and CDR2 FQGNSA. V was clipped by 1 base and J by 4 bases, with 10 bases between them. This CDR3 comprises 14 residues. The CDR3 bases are TGTGCCAGCAGCTTAGTCAGGGGAGGAGAGACCCAGTACTTC. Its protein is CASSLVRGGETQYF. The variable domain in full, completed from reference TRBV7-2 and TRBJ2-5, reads GAGVSQSPSNKVTEKGKDVELRCDPISGHTALYWYRQSLGQGLEFLIYFQGNSAPDKSGLPSDRFSAERTGGSVSTLTIQRTQQEDSAVYLCASSLVRGGETQYFGPGTRLLVL.

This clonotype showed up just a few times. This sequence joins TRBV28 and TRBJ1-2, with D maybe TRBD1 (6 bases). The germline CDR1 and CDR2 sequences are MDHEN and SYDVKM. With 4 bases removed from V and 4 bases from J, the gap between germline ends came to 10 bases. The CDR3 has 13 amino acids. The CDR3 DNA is TGTGCCAGCAGTTCAGGACAGCTCTATGGCTACACCTTC. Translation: CASSSGQLYGYTF.

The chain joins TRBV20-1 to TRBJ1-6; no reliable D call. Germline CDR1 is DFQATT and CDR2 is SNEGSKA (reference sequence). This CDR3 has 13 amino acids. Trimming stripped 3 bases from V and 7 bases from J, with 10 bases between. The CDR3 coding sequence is TGCAGTGCTAGGGTGGACGGGAATTCACCCCTCCACTTT. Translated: CSARVDGNSPLHF.

The CDR3 is CSAGIRRISSYNEQFF. The DNA of the CDR3 is TGCAGTGCTGGTATTAGGCGGATTTCCTCCTACAATGAGCAGTTCTTC. V is TRBV20-1 and J is TRBJ2-1, with D uncertain. CDR1 is DFQATT and CDR2 is SNEGSKA in the germline V gene (reference sequence). The CDR3 is made up of 16 amino acids. The germline V and J ends were trimmed by 5 bases and 0 bases, with 17 bases remaining between them.

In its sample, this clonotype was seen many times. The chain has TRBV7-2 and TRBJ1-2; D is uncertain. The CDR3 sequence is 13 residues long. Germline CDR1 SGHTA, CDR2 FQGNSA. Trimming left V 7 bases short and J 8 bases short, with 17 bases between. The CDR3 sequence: CASTITPTGGYTF. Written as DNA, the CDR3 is TGTGCCAGCACCATCACCCCCACGGGCGGCTACACCTTC.

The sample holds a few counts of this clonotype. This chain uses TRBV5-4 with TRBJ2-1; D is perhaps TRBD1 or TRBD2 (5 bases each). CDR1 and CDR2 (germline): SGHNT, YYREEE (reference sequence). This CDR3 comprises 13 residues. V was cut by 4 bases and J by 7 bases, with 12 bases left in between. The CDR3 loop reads CASSRDPVNEQFF. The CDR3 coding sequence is TGTGCCAGCAGCCGGGACCCTGTTAATGAGCAGTTCTTC.